A selection of T cell receptor beta chains follows, all from one sample in a study of glioma-infiltrating T cells after dendritic cell vaccination. The assay was immunoSEQ multiplex PCR, and TCRdb's table has in-frame clones only and misses some. Here the sample spans about 87,000 clones, around nine tenths being singletons. Sequenced here: blood, sampled before dendritic cell vaccination. The receptor set was obtained from a human donor with glioblastoma. CDR3s include the opening cysteine and the closing phenylalanine or tryptophan. D genes are given only for firm matches. Part of the rows lack a size; the others show once, few, many or a class for expanded clones.

cdr3_nt: TGCAGCGTTGCTTCTCTAGAAGTTTTGAACGAGCAGTACTTC; cdr3_aa: CSVASLEVLNEQYF; v_call: TRBV29-1; j_call: TRBJ2-7; clone_size: .; d_call: .
cdr3_nt: TGTGCCAGCAGCTTCGGGACAGTCAATTCACCCCTCCACTTT; cdr3_aa: CASSFGTVNSPLHF; v_call: TRBV5-6; j_call: TRBJ1-6; clone_size: .; d_call: TRBD1
cdr3_nt: TGTGCCAGCAGTTTAACAGCGGGGGGGTTCTACGAGCAGTACTTC; cdr3_aa: CASSLTAGGFYEQYF; v_call: TRBV27; j_call: TRBJ2-7; clone_size: .; d_call: TRBD2
cdr3_nt: TGTGCCAGCAGTGTACTATCGACAGATAGCTACGAGCAGTACTTC; cdr3_aa: CASSVLSTDSYEQYF; v_call: TRBV6-1; j_call: TRBJ2-7; clone_size: .; d_call: .
cdr3_nt: TGTGCCAGCAGCGCAGACGGGACAGGGCCTGGAAACACCATATATTTT; cdr3_aa: CASSADGTGPGNTIYF; v_call: TRBV9; j_call: TRBJ1-3; clone_size: .; d_call: TRBD1
cdr3_nt: TGTGCCAGCAGCTTCAAAGCGGCAGATACGCAGTATTTT; cdr3_aa: CASSFKAADTQYF; v_call: TRBV7-3; j_call: TRBJ2-3; clone_size: .; d_call: .
cdr3_nt: TGCGCCAGCAGCTTCGGGGGGGGACAGGGAGCGGATTCACCCCTCCACTTT; cdr3_aa: CASSFGGGQGADSPLHF; v_call: TRBV5-1; j_call: TRBJ1-6; clone_size: .; d_call: TRBD1
cdr3_nt: TGTGCCAGCAGCTTAGGCCAGGAAAACACCGGGGAGCTGTTTTTT; cdr3_aa: CASSLGQENTGELFF; v_call: TRBV11-2; j_call: TRBJ2-2; clone_size: .; d_call: .
cdr3_nt: TGTGCCAGCAGCGGTGCCATGACTCGGGATACGCAGTATTTT; cdr3_aa: CASSGAMTRDTQYF; v_call: TRBV5-4; j_call: TRBJ2-3; clone_size: .; d_call: .
cdr3_nt: TGTGCCAGCAGGCCAGGGGGTAACTATGGCTACACCTTC; cdr3_aa: CASRPGGNYGYTF; v_call: TRBV5-4; j_call: TRBJ1-2; clone_size: .; d_call: TRBD1
cdr3_nt: TGTGCCAGCAGCTTTGGGGGGAGCTCCTACAATGAGCAGTTCTTC; cdr3_aa: CASSFGGSSYNEQFF; v_call: TRBV11-3; j_call: TRBJ2-1; clone_size: .; d_call: .
cdr3_nt: TGTGCCACCCGGGACACCCTCCAAGAGACCCAGTACTTC; cdr3_aa: CATRDTLQETQYF; v_call: TRBV19; j_call: TRBJ2-5; clone_size: .; d_call: .
cdr3_nt: TGTGCCAGCAGCTTAGGACTAGCGGGAGAGTACGAGCAGTACTTC; cdr3_aa: CASSLGLAGEYEQYF; v_call: TRBV7-6; j_call: TRBJ2-7; clone_size: .; d_call: TRBD2
cdr3_nt: TGTGCCAGCAGCTACGGAGTAGGCTACACCTTC; cdr3_aa: CASSYGVGYTF; v_call: TRBV6-1; j_call: TRBJ1-2; clone_size: .; d_call: .
cdr3_nt: TGTGCCAGCACCCTAAATCGGGATGCCCACAATGAGCAGTTCTTC; cdr3_aa: CASTLNRDAHNEQFF; v_call: TRBV11-2; j_call: TRBJ2-1; clone_size: once; d_call: .
cdr3_nt: TGTGCCAGCAGCCCCGGAGGCGGAGTTGCGAACACTGAAGCTTTCTTT; cdr3_aa: CASSPGGGVANTEAFF; v_call: TRBV7-3; j_call: TRBJ1-1; clone_size: .; d_call: .
cdr3_nt: TGTGCCAGCAGCTCCCGGCAGCGGGAGAGGAATGAGCAGTTCTTC; cdr3_aa: CASSSRQRERNEQFF; v_call: TRBV11-3; j_call: TRBJ2-1; clone_size: .; d_call: TRBD2
cdr3_nt: TGTGCCAGCAGCTTTGCCAGTTCGAACTATGGCTACACCTTC; cdr3_aa: CASSFASSNYGYTF; v_call: TRBV7-2; j_call: TRBJ1-2; clone_size: .; d_call: .
cdr3_nt: TGTGCCTGGGGGCCTCAAGATAATGAAAAACTGTTTTTT; cdr3_aa: CAWGPQDNEKLFF; v_call: TRBV30; j_call: TRBJ1-4; clone_size: .; d_call: .
cdr3_nt: TGCGCCAGCAGCTGGGCTAGCGGCAATGAGCAGTTCTTC; cdr3_aa: CASSWASGNEQFF; v_call: TRBV5-1; j_call: TRBJ2-1; clone_size: .; d_call: TRBD2
cdr3_nt: TGTGCCAGCAGCCGACCAAGCGGGAACACAGATACGCAGTATTTT; cdr3_aa: CASSRPSGNTDTQYF; v_call: TRBV7-9; j_call: TRBJ2-3; clone_size: .; d_call: TRBD2
cdr3_nt: TGTGCCAGCAGCTTTCCCTCTTCTGGGGCCAACGTCCTGACTTTC; cdr3_aa: CASSFPSSGANVLTF; v_call: TRBV11-3; j_call: TRBJ2-6; clone_size: .; d_call: .
cdr3_nt: TGTGCCAGCAGCCCCTCCGGGACAGGAAATCAGCCCCAGCATTTT; cdr3_aa: CASSPSGTGNQPQHF; v_call: TRBV6-6; j_call: TRBJ1-5; clone_size: .; d_call: TRBD1
cdr3_nt: TGCGCCAGCAGCTTGGCGGCTAGCACGGAGACCCAGTACTTC; cdr3_aa: CASSLAASTETQYF; v_call: TRBV5-1; j_call: TRBJ2-5; clone_size: .; d_call: .
cdr3_nt: TGTGCCTGGGACTGGGCCGGGGAGCTGTTTTTT; cdr3_aa: CAWDWAGELFF; v_call: TRBV30; j_call: TRBJ2-2; clone_size: .; d_call: .
cdr3_nt: TGTGCCAGCAGTCGGGAATTCAAAGAGACCCAGTACTTC; cdr3_aa: CASSREFKETQYF; v_call: TRBV6-6; j_call: TRBJ2-5; clone_size: few; d_call: .
cdr3_nt: TGTGCCAGCGGACAGAATTCCTATGGCTACACCTTC; cdr3_aa: CASGQNSYGYTF; v_call: TRBV2; j_call: TRBJ1-2; clone_size: .; d_call: .
cdr3_nt: TGTGCCAGCAGCGCCCCAGTCGAAGCGTCTTCCTACGAGCAGTACTTC; cdr3_aa: CASSAPVEASSYEQYF; v_call: TRBV9; j_call: TRBJ2-7; clone_size: .; d_call: .
cdr3_nt: TGTGCCAGTAGTATTCTTTCTAGCACAGATACGCAGTATTTT; cdr3_aa: CASSILSSTDTQYF; v_call: TRBV19; j_call: TRBJ2-3; clone_size: .; d_call: .